The 27 T cell receptor beta chains listed next were all sequenced from one sample in a study of human T cells and chemical hapten exposure. One entry per CDR3 protein results from TCRdb running MiXCR on the RACE reads. The sample has more than 70,000 distinct CDR3 sequences, around 8.8% seen once. Time point given: pre-sensitization, week 0. The treatment is: therapeutic diphenylcyclopropenone sensitization with weekly scalp DPC. Sequencing was performed on whole blood, taken in connection with sensitization to the hapten diphenylcyclopropenone (DPC). The source is a man aged 35 to 55 with alopecia areata. Some clones in this sample may be carry-over from other donors' samples.

This clonotype was recorded many times. J is TRBJ2-4 and V is TRBV7-9, with D hard to call. The CDR3 runs to 17 residues. CDR1 is SEHNR, CDR2 FQNEAQ, per germline (reference sequence). Between the trimmed V and J ends, which lost 2 bases and 0 bases, there was a span of 14 bases. CDR3 nucleotide sequence: TGTGCCAGCAGCTTACATCATCCCACACTAGCCAAAAACATTCAGTACTTC. The encoded protein is CASSLHHPTLAKNIQYF.

Only a few counts were recorded for this clonotype. The J gene is TRBJ2-1, the V gene TRBV7-2; 15 nucleotides match TRBD2. CDR3 size: 15 residues. Germline lookup yields CDR1 SGHTA and CDR2 FQGNSA. Trimming took 5 bases from V and 7 from J; bases not matched to a gene: 3. This CDR3 reads CASSRTSGRANEQFF. CDR3 bases: TGTGCCAGCAGCCGGACTAGCGGGAGGGCAAATGAGCAGTTCTTC.

This clonotype was seen repeatedly, ten times or more. V is TRBV4-3 and J is TRBJ2-2, with D perhaps matching TRBD1 (5 bases). CDR1 and CDR2 (germline): LGHNA, YSLEER. V was cut by 0 bases and J by 0 bases, with 11 bases left in between. The CDR3 is made up of 17 amino acids. Written as DNA, the CDR3 is TGCGCCAGCAGCCAAGATCATCAGGGCTCGAACACCGGGGAGCTGTTTTTT. It is translated as CASSQDHQGSNTGELFF.

This clonotype was recorded at least ten times. The chain recombines TRBV20-1 with TRBJ1-4; 7 nucleotides align to TRBD1. Germline V gene lookup returns CDR1 DFQATT and CDR2 SNEGSKA (reference sequence). The CDR3 spans 14 residues. The V gene end was trimmed by 4 bases and the J gene end by 8 bases; junction bases not matched to a gene: 10. CDR3 sequence reads: CSATPGGPDEKLFF. CDR3 bases: TGCAGTGCTACTCCAGGGGGTCCGGACGAAAAACTGTTTTTT.

The sample holds many counts of this clonotype. This chain joins TRBV4-1 and TRBJ2-1, with unresolved D. Germline CDR1 reads MGHRA; CDR2 reads YSYEKL. V was pared by 1 base and J by 8 bases, with 9 bases between. CDR3 length: 13 amino acids. CDR3 coding DNA: TGCGCCAGCAGCCAAGGGCTTAGGCATGAGCAGTTCTTC. This codes for CASSQGLRHEQFF.

This clonotype has a count of ten or more. The chain combines TRBV7-9 with TRBJ1-2; D perhaps matches TRBD1 (6 bases). V lost 5 bases, J lost 3 bases, and 13 bases lay in between. The CDR3 consists of 14 residues. CDR1 SEHNR and CDR2 FQNEAQ come from the germline V gene (reference sequence). Here the CDR3 reads CASSLQRGDYGYTF. The CDR3 coding sequence is TGTGCCAGCAGCCTTCAGAGGGGGGACTATGGCTACACCTTC.

V gene TRBV6-2 or TRBV6-3 combines with J gene TRBJ2-7; D gene ambiguous. The CDR3 extends over 13 amino acids. Trimming stripped 4 bases from V and 5 bases from J, with 12 bases between. Germline loops: CDR1 MNHEY, CDR2 SVGEGT. The CDR3 bases are TGTGCCAGCAGTTCCATTGGAGCGCACGAGCAGTACGTC. Encoded protein: CASSSIGAHEQYV.

This clonotype was counted many times. The chain recombines TRBV29-1 with TRBJ2-3; 10 positions agree with TRBD2. The CDR3 is 14 residues long. Germline loops: CDR1 SQVTM, CDR2 ANQGSEA. V was pared by 4 bases and J by 4 bases, with 5 bases of the junction left unmatched. The CDR3: CSVGLAGAPDTQYF. The CDR3, as DNA: TGCAGCGTTGGGCTAGCGGGAGCCCCAGATACGCAGTATTTT.

The rearrangement joins TRBV28 to TRBJ1-5, with D perhaps matching TRBD1 (5 bases). V was trimmed by 5 bases and J by 10 bases, leaving 18 bases between them. The CDR3 spans 14 residues. From germline, CDR1 is MDHEN and CDR2 SYDVKM. The CDR3 DNA follows: TGTGCCAGCAGTCCCCCCCTGACAAGGGGCCCCCAGCATTTT. Protein: CASSPPLTRGPQHF.

This clonotype was found a few times. V gene TRBV7-2 combines with J gene TRBJ2-5, with TRBD2 matching 12 bases. CDR3 length: 16 amino acids. Per the germline V gene, CDR1 is SGHTA and CDR2 is FQGNSA. The trim removed 4 bases at V and 5 bases at J, leaving 8 bases unmatched. The DNA for the CDR3 is TGTGCCAGCAGCTCGTTGACTAGCGGGGGAGGGGAGACCCAGTACTTC. This gives the protein CASSSLTSGGGETQYF.

The table lists this clonotype with many counts. The chain uses TRBV6-5 and TRBJ2-5; D remains unclear. The ends were cut back, 0 bases at V and 5 bases at J, with 13 bases in the middle. Per germline, CDR1 MNHEY and CDR2 SVGAGI. The CDR3 sequence is 15 residues long. The CDR3 nucleotides read TGTGCCAGCAGTTACTCGAATCGGGTTGACGAGACCCAGTACTTC. Amino acid sequence: CASSYSNRVDETQYF.

This clonotype has a count of ten or more. This chain connects TRBV4-3 to TRBJ1-1, with unresolved D. The CDR3 contains 15 residues. V was clipped by 1 base and J by 4 bases, with 13 bases between them. The germline V gene has CDR1 LGHNA and CDR2 YSLEER. For the CDR3, the DNA is TGCGCCAGCAGCCAAGGCACCCCCGGAGTCACTGAAGCTTTCTTT. Translated, it gives CASSQGTPGVTEAFF.

In its sample, this clonotype was seen many times. The V gene is TRBV18, the J gene TRBJ1-3; no firm D call. The CDR3 is 17 amino acids. The V end was cut by 2 bases, the J end by 0 bases, with 14 bases between. Per the germline V gene, CDR1 is KGHSH and CDR2 is LQKENI. DNA of the CDR3: TGTGCCAGCTCACCATTCTCGAATAGCTACTCTGGAAACACCATATATTTT. Translation: CASSPFSNSYSGNTIYF.

In the case of this clonotype: A read error is possible here, since a much larger clone lies one base away. This sequence joins TRBV6-1 and TRBJ1-5, with TRBD1 identical over 10 bases. The CDR3 has 15 amino acids. CDR1 and CDR2 (germline): MNHNS, SASEGT. CDR3 sequence: CASSGGTGVNQAQHF. The CDR3, as DNA: TGTGCCAGCAGCGGGGGGACAGGGGTCAATCAGGCCCAGCATTTT.

V gene TRBV28 combines with J gene TRBJ2-5; D ambiguous. The CDR3 consists of 13 residues. V was shortened by 0 bases and J by 3 bases, with 5 bases between the two germline ends. In germline, CDR1 is MDHEN, CDR2 SYDVKM. CDR3: CASSLWGKETQYF. CDR3 sequence (DNA): TGTGCCAGCAGTTTATGGGGAAAAGAGACCCAGTACTTC.

This clonotype was seen a few times. The chain combines TRBV4-3 with TRBJ2-5; a weak D match, TRBD2 (6 bases). Germline assignment: CDR1 LGHNA and CDR2 YSLEER. V shed 0 bases and J shed 4 bases, with 12 bases lying between them. The CDR3 sequence is 15 residues long. CDR3 amino acids: CASSQDPGLRETQYF. The CDR3, as DNA: TGCGCCAGCAGCCAAGATCCGGGACTTCGAGAGACCCAGTACTTC.

This clonotype has more than one count but fewer than ten. The V and J genes are TRBV28 and TRBJ2-1; D may be TRBD1 or TRBD2 (5 bases each). This CDR3 is 14 amino acids long. The V gene lost 7 bases and the J gene lost 7 bases, with 17 bases spanning the gap. Germline CDR1 is MDHEN and CDR2 is SYDVKM. The CDR3 loop is CASTGTRPWNEQFF. The CDR3 region has the DNA TGTGCCAGCACCGGGACCAGACCTTGGAATGAGCAGTTCTTC.

This clonotype was picked up a small number of times. This chain joins TRBV12-3 or TRBV12-4 and TRBJ2-3, with 8 bases that match TRBD2. J lost 8 bases, V lost 6 bases, and 22 bases had no gene match. This CDR3 has 18 residues. The CDR3 bases are TGTGCCAGCAGCCCGCTCACCCGTGGGGAGGGCCGGGGGGGTACGCAGTATTTT. Translating it yields CASSPLTRGEGRGGTQYF.

In its sample, this clonotype was seen many times. The J gene is TRBJ2-3, the V gene TRBV20-1; 10 bases align to TRBD1. The germline V gene has CDR1 DFQATT and CDR2 SNEGSKA (reference sequence). CDR3 length equals 15 residues. The V segment lost 2 bases and the J segment 4 bases; nucleotides outside the gene matches: 6. CDR3 amino acids: CSARPGQGRADTQYF. CDR3 in DNA: TGCAGTGCTAGACCGGGACAGGGGAGGGCAGATACGCAGTATTTT.

This clonotype was observed many times. V is TRBV6-1 and J is TRBJ2-3, with TRBD2 matching 9 bases. Germline lookup yields CDR1 MNHNS and CDR2 SASEGT. The V and J ends lost 2 bases and 1 base, in that order; junction bases with no gene match: 7. The CDR3 covers 17 residues. CDR3 protein: CASSELAGRRGTDTQYF. Written as DNA, the CDR3 is TGTGCCAGCAGTGAACTAGCGGGACGCCGAGGCACAGATACGCAGTATTTT.

This clonotype showed up just a few times. This rearrangement joins TRBV6-6 to TRBJ2-7; unclear D gene. V lost 4 bases, J lost 10 bases, and 14 bases lay in between. The germline V gene encodes CDR1 MNHNY and CDR2 SVGAGI (reference sequence). The CDR3 is 12 amino acids. The CDR3 region has the DNA TGTGCCAGCAGTTTGCCGACGGAGCCCCAGTACGTC. It codes for CASSLPTEPQYV.

This clonotype has ten or more counts. The chain uses TRBV14 and TRBJ2-7; 9 bases match TRBD1. In germline, CDR1 is SGHDN, CDR2 FVKESK. This CDR3 has 15 residues. V shed 5 bases and J 4 bases; nucleotides not matched to a gene: 9. The CDR3, as DNA: TGTGCCAGCAGCGACCCGGGACAGGGATTTTACGAGCAGTACTTC. Translation gives CASSDPGQGFYEQYF.

This clonotype was detected a few times. This sequence joins TRBV20-1 and TRBJ2-1, with 9 positions matching TRBD1. CDR1 DFQATT and CDR2 SNEGSKA come from the germline V gene (reference sequence). With V trimmed by 0 bases and J by 9 bases, 9 bases remained unmatched. This CDR3 has 15 amino acids. CDR3 sequence: CSARDFGQGTSEQFF. The CDR3 DNA follows: TGCAGTGCTAGAGATTTTGGACAGGGGACGAGTGAGCAGTTCTTC.

This clonotype has just a few counts. The rearrangement joins TRBV5-1 to TRBJ1-1; D call uncertain. With 4 bases removed from V and 2 bases from J, the gap between germline ends came to 12 bases. CDR1 and CDR2 (germline): SGHRS, YFSETQ. This CDR3 contains 14 residues. CDR3 nucleotides: TGCGCCAGCAGCGTCCAGACGGACAACACTGAAGCTTTCTTT. Amino acid sequence: CASSVQTDNTEAFF. The complete variable domain, with remaining parts taken from reference TRBV5-1 and TRBJ1-1, reads KAGVTQTPRYLIKTRGQQVTLSCSPISGHRSVSWYQQTPGQGLQFLFEYFSETQRNKGNFPGRFSGRQFSNSRSEMNVSTLELGDSALYLCASSVQTDNTEAFFGQGTRLTVV.

The CDR3 nucleotides read TGTGCCAGCAGCGCGGGGAACTGGGGAGCGGGAGACCTAACGGATACGCAGTATTTT. Amino acids: CASSAGNWGAGDLTDTQYF. The gene calls are TRBV9 and TRBJ2-3, with 8 bases matching TRBD2. After removal of 3 bases from V and 6 bases from J, the junction contained 21 bases not matched to a gene. The CDR3 is made up of 19 amino acids. Germline V CDR1 and CDR2: SGDLS, YYNGEE.

This clonotype has a handful of counts. The chain has TRBV7-9 and TRBJ2-1; 8 bases fit TRBD2. This CDR3 spans 15 amino acids. Germline-derived CDR1 and CDR2 are SEHNR and FQNEAQ (reference sequence). J lost 8 bases, V lost 2 bases, and 8 bases had no gene match. This chain's CDR3 is CASSLSLAGKDEQFF. The CDR3 region has the DNA TGTGCCAGCAGCTTATCATTAGCGGGAAAGGATGAGCAGTTCTTC.

This clonotype was recorded a few times. The rearrangement links TRBV15 to TRBJ2-1, with 8 nucleotides matching TRBD2. V trimming: 4 bases; J trimming: 15 bases; junction bases outside the gene matches: 14. Germline lookup yields CDR1 LNHNV and CDR2 YYDKDF (reference sequence). The CDR3 has 14 amino acids. As DNA, the CDR3 is TGTGCCACCAGCAACGAACTTAGCGGGACCTGGAGGTTCTTC. Amino acids: CATSNELSGTWRFF.